The clone carrying this TCR beta chain was observed a single time. Its antigen is not known. The data derive from a study of cytomegalovirus exposure and HLA in healthy donors. Study outcomes and limitations: Reports indicate that TCR beta sequences accurately predicted the HLA-A and HLA-B alleles of most subjects.

It was with 60 Vbeta and 13 Jbeta primers that the PCR ran. Assay used: immunoSEQ multiplex PCR; TCRdb lists only in-frame clones, some missing. This table has 110,000 to 150,000 clones, approximately 81% appearing once. This CDR3 is 14 amino acids long. Trimming took off 4 bases at V and 1 base at J, with 10 bases between the two ends. Looked up from germline, CDR1 is SNHLY and CDR2 is FYNNEI. This TCR came from a woman aged 40 to 49 in good health and CMV-seropositive. The chain joins TRBV2 to TRBJ1-1; D gene unclear. Sequencing used PBMCs. The CDR3 DNA sequence: TGTGCCAGCAGTGCGATGGCGGGGAACACTGAAGCTTTCTTT. Translated, it gives CASSAMAGNTEAFF.